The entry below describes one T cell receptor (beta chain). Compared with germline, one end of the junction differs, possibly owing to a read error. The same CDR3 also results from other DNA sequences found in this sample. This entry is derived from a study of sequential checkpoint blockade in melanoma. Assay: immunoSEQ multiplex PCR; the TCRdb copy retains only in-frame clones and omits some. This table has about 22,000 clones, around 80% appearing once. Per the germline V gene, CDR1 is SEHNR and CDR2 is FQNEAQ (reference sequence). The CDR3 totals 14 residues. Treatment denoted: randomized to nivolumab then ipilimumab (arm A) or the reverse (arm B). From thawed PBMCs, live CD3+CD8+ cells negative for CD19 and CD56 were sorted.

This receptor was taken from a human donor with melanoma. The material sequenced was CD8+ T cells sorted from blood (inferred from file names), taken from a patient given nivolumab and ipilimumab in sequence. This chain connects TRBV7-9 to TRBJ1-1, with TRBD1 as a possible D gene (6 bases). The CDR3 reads CASSLVGGITEAFF. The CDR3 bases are TGTGCTAGCAGCTTAGTAGGGGGAATCACTGAAGCTTTCTTT.